The present T cell receptor (beta chain) was sequenced within a study of T cells in Graves' hyperthyroidism and ophthalmopathy. Study outcomes and limitations: Classification by a 13 V-J model distinguished ophthalmopathy from stable hyperthyroidism. For ophthalmopathy, model prediction preceded onset by a median about 6 months.

This clonotype was counted ten times or more. Its target is not known. The study left out patients who had uncontrolled infection, other autoimmune disease, pregnancy or lactation. RNA transcripts yielded amplified TCR beta CDR3 regions. A first-round RT-PCR of the TCR CDR3 used the HTBI primer set. MiXCR, applied by TCRdb to the multiplex PCR reads, yields one record per CDR3 protein. The repertoire has about 570,000 distinct CDR3 sequences, approximately 44% of them found once; the top ten carry roughly 20%. The CDR3 covers 15 residues. Germline V gene data show CDR1 as SGHTA and CDR2 as FQGTGA. V lost 5 bases and J lost 5; bases outside the gene matches: 10.

The TCR sequence derives from an adult woman with Graves' disease, either hyperthyroidism or ophthalmopathy (not recorded which). Sequencing was done on a sample of peripheral blood or thyroid tissue (not recorded which). The chain uses TRBV7-3 and TRBJ2-5; 8 bases line up with TRBD2. In DNA form, the CDR3 reads TGTGCCAGCAGCCTGGACGGGGGGGGTTCGGAGACCCAGTACTTC. Its translation: CASSLDGGGSETQYF.